These 15 T cell receptor beta chains share one sample of origin, sequenced in a study of blood T cell repertoires in COVID-19. The assay was immunoSEQ multiplex PCR, and TCRdb's table has in-frame clones only and misses some. Altogether some 300,000 clones are present, approximately 90% being singletons, with the ten largest covering about 6%. The sample consisted of peripheral blood. These receptor sequences come from a woman aged 45 to 65 with COVID-19, enrolled during active disease.

This clone occurred many times. This chain joins TRBV14 and TRBJ2-6; 9 nucleotides match TRBD2. The ends lost 2 bases at V and 0 bases at J; junction bases unmatched: 5. Germline-derived CDR1 and CDR2 are SGHDN and FVKESK. The CDR3 contains 18 residues. The CDR3 bases are TGTGCCAGCAGCCAATGGGGTAGCGGGAGCTCTGGGGCCAACGTCCTGACTTTC. Translated: CASSQWGSGSSGANVLTF.

This sequence joins TRBV30 and TRBJ2-5, with 9 bases identical to TRBD1. Per the germline V gene, CDR1 is GTSNPN and CDR2 is SVGIG (reference sequence). This CDR3 is built from 18 residues. Trimming removed 2 bases from V and 7 bases from J; junction bases left unmatched: 20. DNA for the CDR3: TGTGCCTGGAGTAGCCTTCAAACCGGGACAGGGACTTCATGGACCCAGTACTTC. Its translation: CAWSSLQTGTGTSWTQYF.

This chain connects TRBV10-3 to TRBJ2-3, with 10 bases that match TRBD2. In germline, CDR1 is ENHRY, CDR2 SYGVKD. The V gene end was trimmed by 6 bases and the J gene end by 3 bases; junction bases not matched to a gene: 6. The CDR3 loop spans 15 amino acids. CDR3 nucleotide sequence: TGTGCCATCAGCTCCCGGACTAGCGGAACAGATACGCAGTATTTT. Protein sequence: CAISSRTSGTDTQYF.

The chain joins TRBV6-2 or TRBV6-3 to TRBJ2-4; 8 nucleotides line up with TRBD1. With 4 bases clipped from V and 3 bases from J, the junction kept 8 bases outside the gene matches. CDR1 is MNHEY and CDR2 is SVGEGT in the germline V gene. The CDR3 sequence is 16 residues long. The CDR3 spells CASSFLQGAVKNIQYF. CDR3 nucleotides: TGTGCCAGCAGTTTTTTGCAGGGGGCGGTCAAAAACATTCAGTACTTC.

The chain combines TRBV7-9 with TRBJ1-6, with D perhaps matching TRBD1 (6 bases). This CDR3 is 15 amino acids long. Trimming stripped 4 bases from V and 10 bases from J, with 17 bases between. The germline V gene encodes CDR1 SEHNR and CDR2 FQNEAQ (reference sequence). The CDR3 sequence: CASSSPQGSYSPLHF. The CDR3 nucleotides are TGTGCCAGCAGCTCCCCACAGGGCTCGTACTCACCCCTCCACTTT.

This chain connects TRBV27 to TRBJ2-3; D is uncertain. This CDR3 has 12 amino acids. Germline V gene sequence: CDR1 MNHEY, CDR2 SMNVEV (reference sequence). Trimming shortened V by 4 bases and J by 5 bases, and 7 bases separated the two germline ends. CDR3 sequence: CASSSPQDTQYF. DNA for the CDR3: TGTGCCAGCAGTTCCCCCCAAGATACGCAGTATTTT.

The gene calls are TRBV5-1 and TRBJ2-1; 8 bases match TRBD2. The CDR3 has 15 residues. Trimming removed 2 bases from V and 5 bases from J; junction bases left unmatched: 6. Germline CDR1 SGHRS, CDR2 YFSETQ. The CDR3 DNA sequence: TGCGCCAGCAGCTTATCTAGCGGGTATAACAATGAGCAGTTCTTC. Translated, it gives CASSLSSGYNNEQFF.

This chain connects TRBV6-6 to TRBJ1-1, with 10 nucleotides matching TRBD1. V shed 2 bases, J shed 7 bases, and the junction held 4 bases outside the gene matches. The V gene's germline CDR1 is MNHNY and CDR2 SVGAGI (reference sequence). The CDR3 covers 14 residues. CDR3 residues: CASSYIDRGLEAFF. The CDR3 DNA reads TGTGCCAGCAGTTACATTGACAGGGGGCTTGAAGCTTTCTTT.

The genes are TRBV19 and TRBJ1-5; TRBD1 aligns across 8 bases. The CDR3 is 14 amino acids. CDR1 and CDR2 from the germline V gene are LNHDA and SQIVND (reference sequence). Losses at the gene ends were 10 bases for V and 2 bases for J; bases not matched to a gene: 7. Here the CDR3 DNA reads TGTGCCACTCAGGGGGCAATCGGCAATCAGCCCCAGCATTTT. It encodes CATQGAIGNQPQHF.

This clone was picked up a small number of times. This chain joins TRBV9 and TRBJ2-2; TRBD2 matches 10 bases. Germline CDR1 SGDLS, CDR2 YYNGEE. V was pared by 4 bases and J by 3 bases, with 9 bases of the junction left unmatched. This CDR3 is 17 amino acids long. The CDR3 DNA is TGTGCCAGCAGCTCCCGGAGCGGGGGGGTCGACACCGGGGAGCTGTTTTTT. The encoded protein is CASSSRSGGVDTGELFF.

This clone appeared once. The rearrangement uses TRBV4-1 and TRBJ2-7; D perhaps matches TRBD1 (5 bases). Trimming left V 1 base short and J 1 base short, with 8 bases between. The CDR3 runs 14 residues. The germline CDR1 and CDR2 sequences are MGHRA and YSYEKL. The chain's CDR3 is CASSQGRVSYEQYF. The CDR3 coding sequence is TGCGCCAGCAGCCAAGGCAGGGTATCCTACGAGCAGTACTTC.

The chain's CDR3 is CASSVERTPNTEAFF. The CDR3 DNA reads as TGTGCCAGCAGCGTAGAGAGGACACCCAACACTGAAGCTTTCTTT. V usage is TRBV9 and J usage is TRBJ1-1, with a weak D call TRBD1 (5 bases). This CDR3 region has 15 residues. Germline lookup yields CDR1 SGDLS and CDR2 YYNGEE. Deletions cut 0 bases from V and 2 bases from J, with 11 bases between.

This rearrangement joins TRBV5-1 to TRBJ2-5, with D perhaps TRBD1 (5 bases). Germline V lookup: CDR1 SGHRS, CDR2 YFSETQ. The CDR3 extends over 15 amino acids. The ends were cut back, 5 bases at V and 3 bases at J, with 17 bases in the middle. The CDR3 is CASRYVPGMEETQYF. The CDR3, as DNA: TGCGCCAGCAGATATGTCCCAGGGATGGAAGAGACCCAGTACTTC.

This clone occurred once. The J gene is TRBJ2-1, the V gene TRBV29-1; 12 nucleotides align to TRBD2. In germline, CDR1 is SQVTM, CDR2 ANQGSEA. CDR3 length: 16 amino acids. The V and J ends lost 5 bases and 4 bases, in that order; junction bases with no gene match: 9. The CDR3 DNA sequence: TGCAGCGTTCCGAGACTAGCGGGAGTCGGATACAATGAGCAGTTCTTC. Amino acid sequence: CSVPRLAGVGYNEQFF.

V and J are TRBV6-5 and TRBJ1-2; 11 bases map to TRBD1. Germline values: CDR1 MNHEY, CDR2 SVGAGI. The CDR3 totals 15 residues. The ends lost 0 bases at V and 8 bases at J; junction bases unmatched: 5. CDR3 sequence: CASSYSGQGAVGYTF. The CDR3 DNA is TGTGCCAGCAGTTACTCCGGACAGGGGGCAGTCGGCTACACCTTC.